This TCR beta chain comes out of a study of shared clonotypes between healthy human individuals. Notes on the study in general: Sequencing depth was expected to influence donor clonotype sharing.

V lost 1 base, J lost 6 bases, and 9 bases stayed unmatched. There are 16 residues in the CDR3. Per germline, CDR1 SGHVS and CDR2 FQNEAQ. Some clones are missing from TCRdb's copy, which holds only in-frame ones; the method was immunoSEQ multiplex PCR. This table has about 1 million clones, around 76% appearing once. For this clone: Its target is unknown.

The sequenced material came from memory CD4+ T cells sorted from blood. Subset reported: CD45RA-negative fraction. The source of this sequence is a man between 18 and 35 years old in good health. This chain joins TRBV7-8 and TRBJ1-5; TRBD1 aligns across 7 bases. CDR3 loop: CASSLVSGQFSQPQHF. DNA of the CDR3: TGTGCCAGCAGCTTAGTCTCGGGACAGTTCAGTCAGCCCCAGCATTTT. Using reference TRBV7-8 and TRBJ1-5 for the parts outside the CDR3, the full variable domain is GAGVSQSPRYKVAKRGQDVALRCDPISGHVSLFWYQQALGQGPEFLTYFQNEAQLDKSGLPSDRFFAERPEGSVSTLKIQRTQQEDSAVYLCASSLVSGQFSQPQHFGDGTRLSIL.